Below, 25 T cell receptor beta chains from the same sample are listed, as sequenced in a study of cytotoxic CD8 clonotypes in ibrutinib-treated CLL. The table came from immunoSEQ multiplex PCR; TCRdb's copy has only in-frame clones and leaves some out. The sample has roughly 13,000 clones, 70% seen once; the top ten hold approximately 5.5%. Sequencing used PBMCs, obtained before ibrutinib treatment. These receptors were obtained from a human donor with chronic lymphocytic leukemia.

This clone occurred once. V is TRBV11-1 and J is TRBJ2-7, with TRBD1 matching over 10 bases. V lost 5 bases and J lost 3; bases outside the gene matches: 7. The germline gives CDR1 SGHAT, CDR2 FQDESV (reference sequence). This CDR3 has 15 amino acids. CDR3 nucleotides: TGTGCCAGCAGCCATCCAGGACAGGGGGGCTACGAGCAGTACTTC. Protein: CASSHPGQGGYEQYF.

The chain couples TRBV7-9 to TRBJ2-7, with a possible D match to TRBD2 (6 bases). This CDR3 region has 14 residues. V shed 4 bases and J shed 3 bases, with 13 bases lying between them. From germline, CDR1 is SEHNR and CDR2 FQNEAQ (reference sequence). This CDR3 is CASSSSTGGYEQYF. In nucleotides, the CDR3 is TGTGCCAGCAGCTCCTCGACCGGGGGCTACGAGCAGTACTTC.

V usage is TRBV7-8 and J usage is TRBJ1-3; D unresolved. CDR1 SGHVS and CDR2 FQNEAQ come from the germline V gene. There are 12 residues in the CDR3. V dropped 0 bases and J dropped 3 bases, with 0 bases sitting between them. DNA for the CDR3: TGTGCCAGCAGCTTAGCTGGAAACACCATATATTTT. This sequence encodes CASSLAGNTIYF. Full variable domain (missing parts from reference TRBV7-8 and TRBJ1-3): GAGVSQSPRYKVAKRGQDVALRCDPISGHVSLFWYQQALGQGPEFLTYFQNEAQLDKSGLPSDRFFAERPEGSVSTLKIQRTQQEDSAVYLCASSLAGNTIYFGEGSWLTVV.

In its sample, this clone was seen a few times. The chain links TRBV11-3 to TRBJ2-2; tentative D call: TRBD2 (6 bases). The CDR3 consists of 16 residues. The V gene's germline CDR1 is SGHNT and CDR2 YENEEA. V lost 5 bases and J lost 4, with 17 bases in between. CDR3 sequence reads: CASSPIWGGGTGELFF. The CDR3 bases are TGTGCCAGCAGCCCTATTTGGGGAGGCGGCACCGGGGAGCTGTTTTTT.

V usage is TRBV28 and J usage is TRBJ1-1; maybe TRBD1 (6 bases). V dropped 0 bases and J dropped 1 base, with 9 bases sitting between them. This CDR3 has 15 amino acids. Germline V gene data show CDR1 as MDHEN and CDR2 as SYDVKM. The CDR3 loop reads CASSLWVTGNTEAFF. The CDR3 nucleotides are TGTGCCAGCAGTTTATGGGTGACAGGGAACACTGAAGCTTTCTTT.

This clone was picked up a small number of times. CDR3 sequence reads: CASSLRGSPLHF. The DNA for the CDR3 is TGTGCCAGCAGCTTAAGGGGGTCACCCCTCCACTTT. The chain links TRBV7-9 to TRBJ1-6; D is perhaps TRBD1 (6 bases). Trimming removed 2 bases from V and 10 bases from J, with 6 bases in between. Germline V gene sequence: CDR1 SEHNR, CDR2 FQNEAQ (reference sequence). The CDR3 is made up of 12 amino acids.

This sequence joins TRBV6-5 and TRBJ2-5; TRBD2 is a possible D gene (5 bases). The CDR3 covers 15 residues. CDR1 and CDR2 (germline): MNHEY, SVGAGI. The V end was cut by 7 bases, the J end by 1 base, with 16 bases between. The CDR3 here is CASIHQRRPQETQYF. The CDR3 DNA follows: TGTGCCAGCATTCATCAGCGGAGACCCCAAGAGACCCAGTACTTC.

The chain combines TRBV18 with TRBJ2-3; D is perhaps TRBD2 (7 bases). Germline CDR1 reads KGHSH; CDR2 reads LQKENI. The length of the CDR3 is 12 residues. Trimming removed 5 bases at V and 10 bases at J, with 13 bases between. The CDR3 loop is CASSSTGGPQYF. The CDR3 coding sequence is TGTGCCAGCTCATCTACGGGGGGCCCGCAGTATTTT.

The V call is TRBV5-5, the J call TRBJ2-3; D unclear. V shed 4 bases and J shed 2 bases, with 8 bases lying between them. CDR3 length: 13 residues. Germline V lookup: CDR1 SGHKS, CDR2 YYEKEE (reference sequence). The CDR3 sequence is CASSPADTDTQYF. CDR3 nucleotide sequence: TGTGCCAGCAGCCCGGCGGACACAGATACGCAGTATTTT.

The V gene is TRBV4-3, the J gene TRBJ2-5; tentative D call: TRBD2 (5 bases). The CDR3 length is 13 residues. The germline V gene encodes CDR1 LGHNA and CDR2 YSLEER. The V and J ends lost 1 base and 7 bases respectively, with 10 bases between them. The CDR3, as DNA: TGCGCCAGCAGCCAAGGGCTAGCAGGGACCCAGTACTTC. It translates to CASSQGLAGTQYF.

The V call is TRBV7-8, the J call TRBJ2-3; the D is unclear. This CDR3 spans 13 amino acids. Per the germline V gene, CDR1 is SGHVS and CDR2 is FQNEAQ. The V end lost 5 bases, the J end lost 1 base, and 7 bases lay between the germline ends. The CDR3 sequence: CASSPARTDTQYF. The DNA for the CDR3 is TGTGCCAGCAGCCCGGCCCGCACAGATACGCAGTATTTT.

CDR3 residues: CATSRAGLVGGETQYF. Here the CDR3 DNA reads TGTGCCACCAGCAGAGCCGGACTAGTCGGGGGGGAGACCCAGTACTTC. This sequence joins TRBV15 and TRBJ2-5; 7 bases map to TRBD2. Germline-derived CDR1 and CDR2 are LNHNV and YYDKDF (reference sequence). The CDR3 sequence is 16 residues long. J lost 5 bases, V lost 1 base, and 10 bases had no gene match.

In its sample, this clone was seen once. The V and J genes are TRBV28 and TRBJ2-5, with 9 bases fitting TRBD2. The CDR3 covers 15 residues. The V gene's germline CDR1 is MDHEN and CDR2 SYDVKM. V lost 4 bases, J lost 7 bases, and 10 bases stayed unmatched. For the CDR3, the DNA is TGTGCCAGCAGTTCGCCGGGACTAGCCCGCCCGACCCAGTACTTC. Encoded protein: CASSSPGLARPTQYF.

In this sample, this clone turned up a few times. Other DNA sequences in the same sample also yield this CDR3. This chain connects TRBV30 to TRBJ1-6, with 7 bases identical to TRBD1. The CDR3 is 14 amino acids. Germline CDR1 is GTSNPN and CDR2 is SVGIG (reference sequence). J lost 6 bases, V lost 3 bases, and 5 bases had no gene match. The DNA for the CDR3 is TGTGCCTGGAGGGGGACAGAAGTTAATTCACCCCTCCACTTT. Its protein is CAWRGTEVNSPLHF.

This clone has more than one count but fewer than ten. The rearrangement uses TRBV28 and TRBJ1-4, with 7 bases matching TRBD1. With V trimmed by 5 bases and J by 8 bases, 11 bases remained unmatched. Germline lookup yields CDR1 MDHEN and CDR2 SYDVKM. The CDR3 runs 15 residues. The CDR3 region has the DNA TGTGCCAGCAGTGCCACAGGGGACTTTCGCGAAAAACTGTTTTTT. Residues: CASSATGDFREKLFF.

Only one count was recorded for this clone. The genes are TRBV10-3 and TRBJ1-2; no reliable D call. V lost 3 bases to trimming and J lost 0 bases, with 8 bases between them. The CDR3 is 14 residues long. CDR1 ENHRY and CDR2 SYGVKD come from the germline V gene. In nucleotides, the CDR3 is TGTGCCATCAGTGATGAGGCCTCTAACTATGGCTACACCTTC. Amino acids: CAISDEASNYGYTF.

The V gene is TRBV27, the J gene TRBJ1-1; D is uncertain. The length of the CDR3 is 15 residues. With 1 base removed from V and 8 bases from J, the gap between germline ends came to 17 bases. Germline V gene lookup returns CDR1 MNHEY and CDR2 SMNVEV (reference sequence). CDR3 loop: CASSLYTYSAGEAFF. The CDR3 DNA reads TGTGCCAGCAGTTTATATACGTATAGTGCAGGAGAAGCTTTCTTT.

The rearrangement uses TRBV5-5 and TRBJ1-4; maybe TRBD1 (5 bases). Germline V gene data show CDR1 as SGHKS and CDR2 as YYEKEE (reference sequence). The CDR3 length is 14 residues. With 1 base removed from V and 8 bases from J, the gap between germline ends came to 12 bases. The CDR3 is CASSLWGGKEKLFF. The CDR3, as DNA: TGTGCCAGCAGCTTGTGGGGGGGTAAAGAAAAACTGTTTTTT. Full variable domain (rest looked up from reference TRBV5-5 and TRBJ1-4): DAGVTQSPTHLIKTRGQQVTLRCSPISGHKSVSWYQQVLGQGPQFIFQYYEKEERGRGNFPDRFSARQFPNYSSELNVNALLLGDSALYLCASSLWGGKEKLFFGSGTQLSVL.

CDR3 nucleotides: TGTGCCAGCAGCCAAGGCGGGGACTACACCTTC. Translation: CASSQGGDYTF. V usage is TRBV4-2 and J usage is TRBJ1-2, with D uncertain. From germline, CDR1 is LGHNA and CDR2 YNFKEQ. This CDR3 spans 11 amino acids. With 1 base removed from V and 10 bases from J, the gap between germline ends came to 7 bases.

The genes are TRBV28 and TRBJ2-3; no clear D gene. This CDR3 spans 13 amino acids. V was cut by 2 bases and J by 2 bases, with 5 bases left in between. CDR1 is MDHEN and CDR2 is SYDVKM in the germline V gene. CDR3 residues: CASSLGFTDTQYF. The CDR3 region has the DNA TGTGCCAGCAGTTTAGGGTTCACAGATACGCAGTATTTT.

V usage is TRBV28 and J usage is TRBJ1-1, with no clear D. Trimming took off 6 bases at V and 2 bases at J, with 10 bases between the two ends. Germline V gene data show CDR1 as MDHEN and CDR2 as SYDVKM. CDR3 length: 13 residues. For the CDR3, the DNA is TGTGCCAGCAGCCGGGCCCCTAACACTGAAGCTTTCTTT. Residues: CASSRAPNTEAFF.

This clone has just a few counts. The rearrangement joins TRBV18 to TRBJ2-2; 9 positions agree with TRBD1. The CDR3 is 17 residues long. The germline V gene encodes CDR1 KGHSH and CDR2 LQKENI. The J segment lost 4 bases and the V segment lost 3 bases, leaving 9 bases of the junction unmatched. CDR3 amino acids: CASSPIRETGGTGELFF. In DNA, the CDR3 is TGTGCCAGCTCACCTATCCGTGAGACAGGGGGCACCGGGGAGCTGTTTTTT.

The chain couples TRBV7-2 to TRBJ1-5; a weak D match, TRBD1 (6 bases). The V end was cut by 0 bases, the J end by 4 bases, with 10 bases between. Germline CDR1 and CDR2: SGHTA and FQGNSA. The CDR3 length is 15 residues. The CDR3 nucleotides are TGTGCCAGCAGCTTAGCGGAGGGGGGGAATCAGCCCCAGCATTTT. It yields the protein CASSLAEGGNQPQHF.

The chain combines TRBV29-1 with TRBJ1-1; D is ambiguous. V lost 6 bases, J lost 3 bases, and 8 bases lay in between. The V gene's germline CDR1 is SQVTM and CDR2 ANQGSEA. The CDR3 sequence is 11 residues long. As DNA, the CDR3 is TGCAGCGTCGGCGGGGACACTGAAGCTTTCTTT. Translating gives CSVGGDTEAFF.

The J gene is TRBJ2-3, the V gene TRBV10-2; 16 positions match TRBD2. The J segment lost 5 bases and the V segment lost 1 base, leaving 6 bases of the junction unmatched. Per germline, CDR1 WSHSY and CDR2 SAAADI. The CDR3 covers 18 residues. The CDR3 DNA sequence: TGCGCCAGCAGTGAGTGGGGACTAGCGGGGGGGACGAGAGATACGCAGTATTTT. This codes for CASSEWGLAGGTRDTQYF.